These 10 T cell receptor beta chains share one sample of origin, sequenced in a study of cytomegalovirus exposure and HLA in healthy donors (dated by TCRdb to between 2016 and 2019). Library method: the immunoSEQ multiplex PCR assay. A mixture of 60 forward primers for TCR Vbeta segments and 13 reverse primers for TCR Jbeta segments was used in the multiplex PCR. What TCRdb holds here is the immuneACCESS table cut down to in-frame rearrangements. Part of the clones is not present; checked against another copy, under half of the missing clones reflect an unresolved V gene, and the others are unexplained. The sample table holds around 140,000 clones. About 1.8% of the sample is held by the ten biggest clonotypes. Sequencing used PBMCs. These receptors originate from a young man in good health and CMV-seronegative.

V and J are TRBV9 and TRBJ2-2, with TRBD1 matching 7 bases. The CDR3 totals 19 residues. The germline gives CDR1 SGDLS, CDR2 YYNGEE. V shed 1 base and J 0 bases; nucleotides not matched to a gene: 12. The DNA for the CDR3 is TGTGCCAGCAGCGTATCAGACAGGGCTCGGTACCCGAACACCGGGGAGCTGTTTTTT. Translated, it gives CASSVSDRARYPNTGELFF.

The chain carries TRBV4-3 and TRBJ2-6, with D possibly being TRBD2 (6 bases). Germline values: CDR1 LGHNA, CDR2 YSLEER. Trimming took off 3 bases at V and 1 base at J, with 16 bases between the two ends. The CDR3 loop spans 18 amino acids. CDR3 sequence reads: CASSQAGTEMSGANVLTF. The CDR3 coding sequence is TGCGCCAGCAGCCAGGCCGGGACTGAAATGTCTGGGGCCAACGTCCTGACTTTC.

The chain links TRBV11-2 to TRBJ1-6, with D perhaps TRBD1 (6 bases). Deletions cut 1 base from V and 5 bases from J, with 6 bases between. CDR1 is SGHAT and CDR2 is FQNNGV in the germline V gene. The CDR3 totals 14 residues. The CDR3 DNA reads TGTGCCAGCAGCTTAGCAGGGGATAATTCACCCCTCCACTTT. Translation: CASSLAGDNSPLHF.

V usage is TRBV19 and J usage is TRBJ1-2; D is unresolved. CDR3 length: 12 residues. Deletions cut 3 bases from V and 2 bases from J, with 4 bases between. CDR1 is LNHDA and CDR2 is SQIVND in the germline V gene (reference sequence). The CDR3 sequence is CASSIPNYGYTF. The CDR3 DNA reads as TGTGCCAGTAGTATCCCGAACTATGGCTACACCTTC.

J is TRBJ2-2 and V is TRBV15; D is ambiguous. The CDR3 runs 14 residues. The germline V gene has CDR1 LNHNV and CDR2 YYDKDF (reference sequence). Trimming took 2 bases from V and 0 from J, leaving 4 bases between them. CDR3 bases: TGTGCCACCAGCAGATCTACGAACACCGGGGAGCTGTTTTTT. Protein product: CATSRSTNTGELFF.

V usage is TRBV29-1 and J usage is TRBJ1-1; D gene ambiguous. Per the germline V gene, CDR1 is SQVTM and CDR2 is ANQGSEA. This CDR3 comprises 13 residues. The germline V and J ends were trimmed by 0 bases and 1 base, with 6 bases remaining between them. Written as DNA, the CDR3 is TGCAGCGTTGAAGATCTAAGGAACACTGAAGCTTTCTTT. Translation gives CSVEDLRNTEAFF.

This chain links TRBV2 with TRBJ2-3; TRBD1 might be the D (5 bases). V was pared by 3 bases and J by 0 bases, with 10 bases between. Germline-derived CDR1 and CDR2 are SNHLY and FYNNEI. The CDR3 has 15 amino acids. This CDR3 reads CASSEMGRSTDTQYF. The CDR3, as DNA: TGTGCCAGCAGTGAGATGGGGCGGAGCACAGATACGCAGTATTTT.

The V call is TRBV2, the J call TRBJ2-5; D is ambiguous. V was shortened by 1 base and J by 2 bases, with 5 bases between the two germline ends. Looked up from germline, CDR1 is SNHLY and CDR2 is FYNNEI. The CDR3 totals 13 residues. Here the CDR3 reads CASSEVRQETQYF. The CDR3 DNA sequence: TGTGCCAGCAGTGAAGTCAGGCAAGAGACCCAGTACTTC.

The chain links TRBV5-1 to TRBJ1-1; D gene unclear. The CDR3 spans 15 residues. Germline loops: CDR1 SGHRS, CDR2 YFSETQ. The V and J ends lost 0 bases and 2 bases respectively, with 11 bases between them. The CDR3 loop reads CASSLDSPLNTEAFF. CDR3 in DNA: TGCGCCAGCAGCTTGGACTCACCACTCAACACTGAAGCTTTCTTT.

CDR3 loop: CASSELGQGRETQYF. The DNA for the CDR3 is TGTGCCAGCAGCGAGCTGGGACAGGGGCGAGAGACCCAGTACTTC. This chain connects TRBV2 to TRBJ2-5, with 10 nucleotides matching TRBD1. Losses at the gene ends were 6 bases for V and 4 bases for J; bases not matched to a gene: 8. The CDR3 consists of 15 residues. CDR1 and CDR2 from the germline V gene are SNHLY and FYNNEI.